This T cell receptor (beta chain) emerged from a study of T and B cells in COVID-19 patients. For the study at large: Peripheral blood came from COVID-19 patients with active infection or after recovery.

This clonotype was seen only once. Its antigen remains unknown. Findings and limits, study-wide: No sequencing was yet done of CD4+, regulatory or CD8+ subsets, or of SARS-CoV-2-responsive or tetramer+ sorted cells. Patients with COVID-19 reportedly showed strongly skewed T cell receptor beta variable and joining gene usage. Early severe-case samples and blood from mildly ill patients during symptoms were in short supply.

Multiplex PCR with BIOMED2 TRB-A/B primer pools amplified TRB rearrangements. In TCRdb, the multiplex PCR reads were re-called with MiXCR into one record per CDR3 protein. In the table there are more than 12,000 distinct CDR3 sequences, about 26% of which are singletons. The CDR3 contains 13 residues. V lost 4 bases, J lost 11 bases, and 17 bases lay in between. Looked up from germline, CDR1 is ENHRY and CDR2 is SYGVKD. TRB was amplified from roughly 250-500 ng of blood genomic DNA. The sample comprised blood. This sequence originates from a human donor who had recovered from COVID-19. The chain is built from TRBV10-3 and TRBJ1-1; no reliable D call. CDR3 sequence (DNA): TGTGCCATCAGTGGAGCCGGCAGTGGGAGGGCTTTCTTT. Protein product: CAISGAGSGRAFF.